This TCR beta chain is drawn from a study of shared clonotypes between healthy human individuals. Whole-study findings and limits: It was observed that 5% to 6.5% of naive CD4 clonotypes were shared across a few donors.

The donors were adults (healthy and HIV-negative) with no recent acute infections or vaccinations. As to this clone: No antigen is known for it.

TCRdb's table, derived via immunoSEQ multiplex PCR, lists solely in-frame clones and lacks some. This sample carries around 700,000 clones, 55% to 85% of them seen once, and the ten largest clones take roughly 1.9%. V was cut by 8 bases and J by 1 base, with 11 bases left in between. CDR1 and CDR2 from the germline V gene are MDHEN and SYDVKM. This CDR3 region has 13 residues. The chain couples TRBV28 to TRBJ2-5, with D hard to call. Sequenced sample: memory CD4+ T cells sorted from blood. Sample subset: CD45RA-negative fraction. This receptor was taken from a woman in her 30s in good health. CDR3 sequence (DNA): TGTGCCAGCGGCCTCGGTGTCCAAGAGACCCAGTACTTC. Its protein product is CASGLGVQETQYF.